A selection of T cell receptor beta chains follows, all from one sample in a study of T cells in localized non-small cell lung cancer. Method: immunoSEQ multiplex PCR; TCRdb's copy keeps in-frame clones and lacks some. The data contain 55,000 to 75,000 clones, 90% to 95% of them singletons. The sequencing used peripheral blood, collected before any cancer treatment. The receptors were sampled from a man aged 40 to 75 with stage I lung adenocarcinoma. Each CDR3 is given with its conserved first and last residue. D genes are given only for firm matches. Clone size is shown for a subset of rows, as once, few, many or a class of expanded clone.

>.|.|TRBJ2-7|TRBV27
TGTGCCAGCTGGAGCGGGCTAGGTGCCGAGCAGTACTTC
CASWSGLGAEQYF
>.|.|TRBJ1-5|TRBV28
TGTGCCAGCAGTTCCGCAGGGGGCAATCAGCCCCAGCATTTT
CASSSAGGNQPQHF
>.|.|TRBJ2-2|TRBV7-8
TGTGCCAGCGTCTTCAGGAGGGGGGCCCCCGGGGAGCTGTTTTTT
CASVFRRGAPGELFF
>.|TRBD2|TRBJ2-2|TRBV18
TGTGCCAGCTCACCTTCTACTAGCGGGAGGAACACCGGGGAGCTGTTTTTT
CASSPSTSGRNTGELFF
>.|.|TRBJ2-3|TRBV27
TGTGCCAGCAGCATAATGGGACTTCCCACAGATACGCAGTATTTT
CASSIMGLPTDTQYF
>few|.|TRBJ2-3|TRBV9
TGTGCCAGCAGCGTAGGGACAGTTAGCACAGATACGCAGTATTTT
CASSVGTVSTDTQYF
>.|.|TRBJ2-1|TRBV2
TGTGCCAGCAGTTGGGAGGCAGGGGGGAGTGAGCAGTTCTTC
CASSWEAGGSEQFF
>few|.|TRBJ1-4|TRBV5-1
TGCGCCAGCAGCTCACAAGGACAGACGGCAACTAATGAAAAACTGTTTTTT
CASSSQGQTATNEKLFF
>.|.|TRBJ2-7|TRBV5-1
TGCGCCAGCAGCTTGGGGCTGGGGTCCTACGAGCAGTACTTC
CASSLGLGSYEQYF
>.|.|TRBJ1-2|TRBV7-8
TGTGCCAGCAGCCCCGGGGAACGGGGGGGCTACACCTTC
CASSPGERGGYTF
>.|.|TRBJ2-2|TRBV7-8
TGTGCCAGCAGCTTAGATGAGGGAGTAACAACCGGGGAGCTGTTTTTT
CASSLDEGVTTGELFF
>.|.|TRBJ2-5|TRBV14
TGTGCCAGCAGTGGCGGGGCTTCGACTTATCAAGAGACCCAGTACTTC
CASSGGASTYQETQYF
>.|.|TRBJ1-4|TRBV29-1
TGCAGCGTAGGGAAAACGGGGGATGAAAAACTGTTTTTT
CSVGKTGDEKLFF
>once|.|TRBJ2-3|TRBV30
TGTGCCTGGAGTGTAATAGATACGCAGTATTTT
CAWSVIDTQYF
>.|.|TRBJ2-7|TRBV5-1
TGCGCCAGCAGGTTTGACCGCTACGAGCAGTACTTC
CASRFDRYEQYF
>once|.|TRBJ1-4|TRBV19
TGTGCCAGCAGGGCTCGGGGAGCTAATGAAAAACTGTTTTTT
CASRARGANEKLFF
>.|.|TRBJ1-1|TRBV5-1
TGCGCCAGCAGCGTTCAGGGTTGGAACACTGAAGCTTTCTTT
CASSVQGWNTEAFF
>.|.|TRBJ2-7|TRBV7-8
TGTGCCAGCAGCATATATGGGACAGAGGAGGGTGAGCAGTACTTC
CASSIYGTEEGEQYF
>.|.|TRBJ1-5|TRBV19
TGTGCCAGTAGTATAAACTCGGGCATATGGCAGCCCCAGCATTTT
CASSINSGIWQPQHF
>.|.|TRBJ1-2|TRBV19
TGTGCCACCAGTATCGTAGGGGTTCAAGGCTACACCTTC
CATSIVGVQGYTF
>.|.|TRBJ1-4|TRBV5-4
TGTGCCAGCAGCGCAAAAGGATTGGCTAATGAAAAACTGTTTTTT
CASSAKGLANEKLFF
>.|.|TRBJ1-2|TRBV28
TGTGCCAGCAGCTCCGGGTCCCTCGGCTATGGCTACACCTTC
CASSSGSLGYGYTF
>.|.|TRBJ1-2|TRBV10-3
TGTGCCATCAAGTCTCTACCGGGGCAAGCCCTTACCCACTATGGCTACACCTTC
CAIKSLPGQALTHYGYTF
>.|.|TRBJ2-1|TRBV6-5
TGTGCCAGCAGCCTGACTCCTACACGGGAGCAGTTCTTC
CASSLTPTREQFF
>.|TRBD1|TRBJ1-1|TRBV10-1
TGCGCCAGCAGTGAGGGTGGGACAGGGAATAGCACTGAAGCTTTCTTT
CASSEGGTGNSTEAFF
>.|.|TRBJ2-7|TRBV20-1
TGCAGTGCCCCCTTAACGTACGAGCAGTACTTC
CSAPLTYEQYF
>once|TRBD2|TRBJ2-3|TRBV9
TGTGCCAGCAGCGCCCCGGGACTAGCCACAGATACGCAGTATTTT
CASSAPGLATDTQYF
>.|TRBD2|TRBJ2-7|TRBV5-1
TGCGCCAGCAGCGCCCCCGGGACTAGCGGGACCGAGCAGTACTTC
CASSAPGTSGTEQYF
>.|TRBD1|TRBJ1-3|TRBV5-5
TGTGCCAGCAGCTTAGACAGGGGAGCCGGAAACACCATATATTTT
CASSLDRGAGNTIYF
>.|.|TRBJ2-7|TRBV30
TGTGCCTGGAGTGTATTTGGGGACAACGAGCAGTACTTC
CAWSVFGDNEQYF
>.|TRBD2|TRBJ2-2|TRBV5-1
TGCGCCAGCAGTCAGGGAGGGACGAGCACCGGGGAGCTGTTTTTT
CASSQGGTSTGELFF
>.|.|TRBJ1-2|TRBV5-4
TGTGCCAGCAGCTCCGCCTCGGCGGGGGGCTACACCTTC
CASSSASAGGYTF
>.|.|TRBJ2-5|TRBV5-1
TGCGCCAGCAGCCCGACCAACCAAGAGACCCAGTACTTC
CASSPTNQETQYF
>.|.|TRBJ2-7|TRBV5-6
TGTGCCAGCAGCTTGGGTGGGGGGGGCCCAAACGAGCAGTACTTC
CASSLGGGGPNEQYF
>.|.|TRBJ2-4|TRBV2
TGTGCCAGCACCTTACAGCCGCTGGGCATTCAGTACTTC
CASTLQPLGIQYF
>.|.|TRBJ1-1|TRBV30
TGTGCCTGGGGGATTTCGTCCAGCACTGAAGCTTTCTTT
CAWGISSSTEAFF
>.|TRBD1|TRBJ2-1|TRBV29-1
TGCAGCGTTGTTGGCAGGGGGCAAAATGAGCAGTTCTTC
CSVVGRGQNEQFF
>.|TRBD2|TRBJ2-7|TRBV7-9
TGTGCCAGCAGCCGGACTAGCGGGAGCCGCGAGCAGTACTTC
CASSRTSGSREQYF
>once|.|TRBJ2-1|TRBV27
TGTGCCAGCAGTTTTCAAGCTAGCTCCTACAATGAGCAGTTCTTC
CASSFQASSYNEQFF
>.|TRBD2|TRBJ2-7|TRBV4-2
TGTGCCAGCAGCCAAGATCTGAGCGGGAGGGGGTGGTACGAGCAGTACTTC
CASSQDLSGRGWYEQYF
>.|.|TRBJ1-1|TRBV6-6
TGTGCCAGCACCCCAACAGGGCTGAACACTGAAGCTTTCTTT
CASTPTGLNTEAFF
>.|.|TRBJ1-5|TRBV19
TGTGCCAGTAGTCCGGACTTACACCTCCTGCCCCAGCATTTT
CASSPDLHLLPQHF
>few|.|TRBJ1-1|TRBV6-1
TGTGCCAGCAGTACGGGACCCTGGACTGAAGCTTTCTTT
CASSTGPWTEAFF
>.|.|TRBJ2-5|TRBV6-1
TGTGCCAGCAGTGAAGAGGTTAGGGAGACCCAGTACTTC
CASSEEVRETQYF
>.|TRBD1|TRBJ2-5|TRBV6-6
TGTGCCAGCGGGACAGGGGTAGGGGAAGAGACCCAGTACTTC
CASGTGVGEETQYF
>.|.|TRBJ2-7|TRBV6-1
TGTGCCAGCAGTGAAGCGCGAGTCAGGGGATCCTACGAGCAGTACTTC
CASSEARVRGSYEQYF